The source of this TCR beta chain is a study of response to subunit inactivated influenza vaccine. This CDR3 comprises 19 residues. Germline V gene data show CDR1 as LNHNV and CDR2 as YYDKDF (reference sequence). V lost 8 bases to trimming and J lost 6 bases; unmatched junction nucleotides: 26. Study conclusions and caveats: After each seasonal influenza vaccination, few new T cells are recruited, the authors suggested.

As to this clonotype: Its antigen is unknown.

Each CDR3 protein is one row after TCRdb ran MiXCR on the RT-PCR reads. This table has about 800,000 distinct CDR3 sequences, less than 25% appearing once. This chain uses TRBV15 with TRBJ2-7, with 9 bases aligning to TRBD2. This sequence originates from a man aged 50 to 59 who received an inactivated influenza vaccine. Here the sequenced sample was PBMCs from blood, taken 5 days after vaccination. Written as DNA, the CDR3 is TGTGCCACCGACACGAGTTGGGTAAGCGGGAGGACACAGTTACCCGAGCAGTACTTC. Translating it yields CATDTSWVSGRTQLPEQYF.